What follows are 8 T cell receptor beta chains derived from one specimen sequenced in a study of read filtering for tumor transcriptome and immune sequencing. From about 400 ng of RNA, a library with molecular barcoded alpha/delta and beta/gamma adaptors was made. MiXCR, run by TCRdb on the reads, gives a single entry per CDR3 protein. Here the sample spans some 120,000 distinct CDR3 sequences, 13% being singletons. Sequencing was performed on a population of CD138-negative cells sorted from bone marrow. These receptors came from a donor aged 40 or older with multiple myeloma.

This clonotype has ten or more counts. The J gene is TRBJ2-3, the V gene TRBV2; TRBD2 agrees at 8 bases. The CDR3 is made up of 13 amino acids. V shed 8 bases and J 0 bases; nucleotides not matched to a gene: 1. Germline CDR1 is SNHLY and CDR2 is FYNNEI. The CDR3 loop reads CASVAGSTDTQYF. CDR3 bases: TGTGCCAGCGTAGCGGGGAGCACAGATACGCAGTATTTT.

This clonotype appeared many times. The rearrangement uses TRBV5-1 and TRBJ2-7; D call uncertain. The CDR3 covers 16 residues. Germline V gene sequence: CDR1 SGHRS, CDR2 YFSETQ. Trimming pared 4 bases from V and 1 base from J, leaving 18 bases between. The CDR3 DNA reads as TGCGCCAGCAGCCCTGGCGCTATCCCCGATTCCTACGAGCAGTACTTC. Translated, it gives CASSPGAIPDSYEQYF.

This clonotype was counted ten times or more. The chain combines TRBV19 with TRBJ2-1; no clear D. Germline values: CDR1 LNHDA, CDR2 SQIVND (reference sequence). The V end was cut by 0 bases, the J end by 0 bases, with 6 bases between. The CDR3 loop spans 15 amino acids. The CDR3 sequence is CASSIDQASYNEQFF. The CDR3 coding sequence is TGTGCCAGTAGTATAGACCAGGCCTCCTACAATGAGCAGTTCTTC.

This clonotype was observed at least ten times. This chain uses TRBV28 with TRBJ1-1; TRBD1 aligns across 10 bases. CDR3 length: 17 residues. Germline V gene data show CDR1 as MDHEN and CDR2 as SYDVKM. V shed 6 bases and J 1 base; nucleotides not matched to a gene: 11. The CDR3 DNA reads TGTGCCAGCAGCACCGAGGGGACAGGGGTCGAGAACACTGAAGCTTTCTTT. Protein: CASSTEGTGVENTEAFF.

In its sample, this clonotype was seen a few times. This rearrangement joins TRBV7-9 to TRBJ2-7; TRBD1 matches 8 bases. This CDR3 spans 17 amino acids. V gave up 1 base and J gave up 0 bases; unmatched junction bases: 8. Per the germline V gene, CDR1 is SEHNR and CDR2 is FQNEAQ (reference sequence). CDR3 protein: CASSLGQGLSSSYEQYF. The CDR3 nucleotides read TGTGCCAGCAGCTTAGGACAGGGGTTATCGAGCTCCTACGAGCAGTACTTC.

The chain combines TRBV3-1 with TRBJ2-7; 9 positions agree with TRBD1. Germline V gene sequence: CDR1 LGHDT, CDR2 YNNKEL (reference sequence). CDR3 size: 13 residues. V shed 0 bases and J 10 bases; nucleotides not matched to a gene: 4. The CDR3: CASSQDWDREQYF. The CDR3 bases are TGTGCCAGCAGCCAAGATTGGGACAGGGAACAGTACTTC.

At least ten counts were recorded for this clonotype. This chain uses TRBV20-1 with TRBJ2-1; the D is unclear. The ends were cut back, 2 bases at V and 9 bases at J, with 8 bases in the middle. This CDR3 has 11 amino acids. Germline-derived CDR1 and CDR2 are DFQATT and SNEGSKA (reference sequence). CDR3 nucleotide sequence: TGCAGTGCTAGATTTGTTTCTGAGCAGTTCTTC. The encoded protein is CSARFVSEQFF.

Many counts were recorded for this clonotype. The V call is TRBV6-1, the J call TRBJ2-2; tentatively, D is TRBD2 (6 bases). Trimming stripped 5 bases from V and 1 base from J, with 14 bases between. From germline, CDR1 is MNHNS and CDR2 SASEGT. CDR3 length: 16 amino acids. Here the CDR3 reads CASSPGPGGNTGELFF. The CDR3, as DNA: TGTGCCAGCAGTCCGGGGCCCGGGGGGAACACCGGGGAGCTGTTTTTT.